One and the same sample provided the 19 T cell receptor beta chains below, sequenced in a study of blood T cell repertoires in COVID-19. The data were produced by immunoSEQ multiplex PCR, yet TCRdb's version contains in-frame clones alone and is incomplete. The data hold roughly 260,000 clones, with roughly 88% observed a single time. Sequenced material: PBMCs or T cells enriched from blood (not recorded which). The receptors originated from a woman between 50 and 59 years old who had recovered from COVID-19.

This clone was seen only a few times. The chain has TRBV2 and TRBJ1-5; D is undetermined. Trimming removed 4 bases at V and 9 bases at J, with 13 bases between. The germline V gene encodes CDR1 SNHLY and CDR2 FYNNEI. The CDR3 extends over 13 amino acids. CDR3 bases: TGTGCCAGCAGTGCCACAGACCCCGGGCCCCAGCATTTT. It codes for CASSATDPGPQHF.

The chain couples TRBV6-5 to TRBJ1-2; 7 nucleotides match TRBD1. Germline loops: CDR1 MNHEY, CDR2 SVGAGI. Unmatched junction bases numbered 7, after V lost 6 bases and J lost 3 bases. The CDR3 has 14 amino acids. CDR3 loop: CASRDRPSYYGYTF. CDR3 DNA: TGTGCCAGCAGGGACAGGCCAAGTTACTATGGCTACACCTTC.

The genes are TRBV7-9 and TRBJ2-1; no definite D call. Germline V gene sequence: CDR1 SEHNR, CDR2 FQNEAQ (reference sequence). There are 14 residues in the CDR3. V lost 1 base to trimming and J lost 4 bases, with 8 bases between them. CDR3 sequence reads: CASSLELVYNEQFF. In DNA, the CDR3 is TGTGCCAGCAGCTTAGAGCTGGTTTACAATGAGCAGTTCTTC.

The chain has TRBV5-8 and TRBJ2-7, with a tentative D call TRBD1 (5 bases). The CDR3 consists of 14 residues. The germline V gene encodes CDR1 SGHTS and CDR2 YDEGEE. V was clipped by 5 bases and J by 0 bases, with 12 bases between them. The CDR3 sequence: CASRTGGHSYEQYF. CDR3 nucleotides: TGTGCCAGCAGGACGGGCGGACACTCCTACGAGCAGTACTTC.

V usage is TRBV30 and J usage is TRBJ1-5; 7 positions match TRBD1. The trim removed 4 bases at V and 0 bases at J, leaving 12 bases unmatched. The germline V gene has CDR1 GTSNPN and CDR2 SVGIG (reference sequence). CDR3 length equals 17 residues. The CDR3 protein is CAWNKDRSVYSNQPQHF. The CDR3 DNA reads TGTGCCTGGAATAAGGACAGGAGCGTGTATAGCAATCAGCCCCAGCATTTT.

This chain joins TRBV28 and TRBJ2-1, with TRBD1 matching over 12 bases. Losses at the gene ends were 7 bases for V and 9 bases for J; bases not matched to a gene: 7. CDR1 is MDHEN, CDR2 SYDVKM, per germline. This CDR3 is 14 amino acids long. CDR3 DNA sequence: TGTGCCAGCAAAGGGGGGACAGGGGGCCTTGAGCAGTTCTTC. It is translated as CASKGGTGGLEQFF.

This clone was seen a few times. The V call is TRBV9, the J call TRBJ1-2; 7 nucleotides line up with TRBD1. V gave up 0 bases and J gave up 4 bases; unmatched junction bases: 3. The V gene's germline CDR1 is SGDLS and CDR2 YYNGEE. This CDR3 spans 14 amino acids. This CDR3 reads CASSVEDRPYGYTF. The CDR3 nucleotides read TGTGCCAGCAGCGTAGAGGACAGGCCCTATGGCTACACCTTC.

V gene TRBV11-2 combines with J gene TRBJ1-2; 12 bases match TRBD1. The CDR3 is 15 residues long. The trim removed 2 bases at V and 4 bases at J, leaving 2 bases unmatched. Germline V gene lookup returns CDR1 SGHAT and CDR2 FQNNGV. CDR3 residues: CASSLPGQGAYGYTF. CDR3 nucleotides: TGTGCCAGCAGCTTACCGGGACAGGGGGCCTATGGCTACACCTTC. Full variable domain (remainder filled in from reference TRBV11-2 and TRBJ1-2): EAGVAQSPRYKIIEKRQSVAFWCNPISGHATLYWYQQILGQGPKLLIQFQNNGVVDDSQLPKDRFSAERLKGVDSTLKIQPAKLEDSAVYLCASSLPGQGAYGYTFGSGTRLTVV.

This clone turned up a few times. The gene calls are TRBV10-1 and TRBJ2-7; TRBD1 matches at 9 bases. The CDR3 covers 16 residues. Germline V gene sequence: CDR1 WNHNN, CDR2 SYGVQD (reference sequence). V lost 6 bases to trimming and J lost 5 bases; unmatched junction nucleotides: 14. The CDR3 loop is CASSSSEQGARNEQYF. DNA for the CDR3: TGCGCCAGCAGCTCGAGTGAACAGGGGGCGAGGAACGAGCAGTACTTC.

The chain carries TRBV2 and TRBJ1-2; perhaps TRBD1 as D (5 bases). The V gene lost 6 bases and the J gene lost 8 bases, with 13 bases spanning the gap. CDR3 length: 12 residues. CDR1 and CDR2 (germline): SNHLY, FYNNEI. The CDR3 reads CASRITGSGYTF. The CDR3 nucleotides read TGTGCCAGCAGGATCACAGGTTCCGGCTACACCTTC.

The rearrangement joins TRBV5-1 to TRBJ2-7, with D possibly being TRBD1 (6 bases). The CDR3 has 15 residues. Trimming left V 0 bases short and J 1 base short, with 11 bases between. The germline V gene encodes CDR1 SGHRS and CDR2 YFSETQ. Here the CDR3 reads CASSLGTDNSYEQYF. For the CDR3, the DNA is TGCGCCAGCAGCTTGGGGACAGATAATTCCTACGAGCAGTACTTC.

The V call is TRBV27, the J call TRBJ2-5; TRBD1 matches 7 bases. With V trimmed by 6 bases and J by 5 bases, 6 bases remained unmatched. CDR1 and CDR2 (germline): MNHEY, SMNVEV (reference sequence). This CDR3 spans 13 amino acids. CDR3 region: CASRDRTVETQYF. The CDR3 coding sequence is TGTGCCAGCAGGGACAGGACCGTGGAGACCCAGTACTTC.

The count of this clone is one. CDR3: CASSQVGSWGYTF. The CDR3 DNA sequence: TGTGCCAGCAGCCAAGTAGGGAGTTGGGGCTACACCTTC. The chain is built from TRBV3-1 (or the pseudogene TRBV3-2) and TRBJ1-2; D gene ambiguous. With 1 base removed from V and 8 bases from J, the gap between germline ends came to 11 bases. The CDR3 sequence is 13 residues long. Germline V gene lookup returns CDR1 LGHDT and CDR2 YNNKEL (reference sequence).

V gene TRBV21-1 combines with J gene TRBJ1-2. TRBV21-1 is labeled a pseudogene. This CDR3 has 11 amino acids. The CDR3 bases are TGTGCCAGCACCCCGGGGTGGGGCTACACCTTC. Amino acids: CASTPGWGYTF.

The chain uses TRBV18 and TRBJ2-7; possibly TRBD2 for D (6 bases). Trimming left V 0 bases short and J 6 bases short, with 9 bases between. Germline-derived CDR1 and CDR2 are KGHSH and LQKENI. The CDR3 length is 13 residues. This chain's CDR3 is CASSPPGGGEQYF. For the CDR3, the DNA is TGTGCCAGCTCACCACCGGGAGGCGGCGAGCAGTACTTC.

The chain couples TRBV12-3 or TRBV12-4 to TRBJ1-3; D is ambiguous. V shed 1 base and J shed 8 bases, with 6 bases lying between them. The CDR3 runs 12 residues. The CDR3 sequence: CASSLVGDTIYF. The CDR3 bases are TGTGCCAGCAGTTTAGTCGGAGACACCATATATTTT.

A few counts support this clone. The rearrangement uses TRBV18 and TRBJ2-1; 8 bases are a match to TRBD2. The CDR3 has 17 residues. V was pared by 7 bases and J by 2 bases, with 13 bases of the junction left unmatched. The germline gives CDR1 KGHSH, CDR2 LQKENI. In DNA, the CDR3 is TGTGCCAGCTACCTAAGCCCTAGCGGGCCAACCTACAATGAGCAGTTCTTC. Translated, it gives CASYLSPSGPTYNEQFF.

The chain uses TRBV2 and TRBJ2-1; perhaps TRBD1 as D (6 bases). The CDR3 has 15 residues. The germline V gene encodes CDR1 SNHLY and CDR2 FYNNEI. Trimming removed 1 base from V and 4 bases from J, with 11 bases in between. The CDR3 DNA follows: TGTGCCAGCAGTGAAGAACAGGGAATATACAATGAGCAGTTCTTC. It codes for CASSEEQGIYNEQFF.

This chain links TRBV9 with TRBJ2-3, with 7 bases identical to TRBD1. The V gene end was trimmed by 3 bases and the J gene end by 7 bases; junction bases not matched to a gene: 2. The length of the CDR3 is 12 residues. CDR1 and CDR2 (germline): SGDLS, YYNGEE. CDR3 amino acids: CASSAGGNTQYF. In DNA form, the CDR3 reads TGTGCCAGCAGCGCAGGGGGAAATACGCAGTATTTT.